This T cell receptor (beta chain) came from a study of T cell responses to AZD1222 COVID-19 vaccine. V lost 5 bases to trimming and J lost 4 bases; unmatched junction nucleotides: 8. CDR3 length: 16 residues. Germline assignment: CDR1 MNHEY and CDR2 SMNVEV (reference sequence). On this clone itself: Its antigen is unknown.

The assay was immunoSEQ multiplex PCR, and TCRdb's table has in-frame clones only and misses some. The sample consists of 100,000 to 150,000 clones, 80% to 95% of them appearing once. General study results and limits: Dominant at 160-218 and 743-854, vaccine-associated CD4 TCRs also spanned spike. Per reports, nearly half of all spike-specific TCRs target regions that are unmutated in variants. Only 5 or 6 AZD1222 recipients were seropositive at baseline. Most donors were white British and more were female, and clonal diversity was possibly underestimated.

This sequence was found in an adult who received the AZD1222 COVID-19 vaccine. J is TRBJ1-6 and V is TRBV27; 7 bases match TRBD1. The material sequenced was peripheral blood, taken 28 days after the second AZD1222 dose. CDR3 residues: CASSLRDSKYNSPLHF. The DNA of the CDR3 is TGTGCCAGCAGTCTCCGGGACAGCAAATATAATTCACCCCTCCACTTT.